This T cell receptor (beta chain) was recovered during a study of post-analysis software for immune sequencing data. Study findings and constraints: Among a few TRBV segments more frequent in patients than controls were TRBV5-6, TRBV5-1 and TRBV20-1. Compared against controls, patients with multiple sclerosis displayed significantly lower normalized Chao1 diversity.

In its sample, this clonotype was seen a few times. Its target is not known. Tagging with unique molecular identifiers was a feature of the TCR beta cDNA libraries. The T cell input of roughly 0.95 to 10 million gave about 470,000 cDNA molecules. One entry per CDR3 protein results from TCRdb running MiXCR on the PCR reads. The repertoire consists of hundreds of thousands of distinct CDR3 sequences, with about 53% occurring once and the leading ten covering about 4.5%. Germline CDR1 SQVTM, CDR2 ANQGSEA. The CDR3 sequence is 19 residues long. Trimming cost V 1 base and J 0 bases, with 19 bases left between them.

This chain joins TRBV29-1 and TRBJ2-6; D is possibly TRBD1 (5 bases). This TCR derives from a girl under 18 with multiple sclerosis. Material: blood. The CDR3 nucleotides read TGCAGCGTTGAAGTAGTGAGGACAAACCCAATCTCTGGGGCCAACGTCCTGACTTTC. Translation: CSVEVVRTNPISGANVLTF.